This T cell receptor beta chain was captured in a study of response to subunit inactivated influenza vaccine. Only a few counts were recorded for this clonotype. Antigen unknown. One entry per CDR3 protein, called by TCRdb with MiXCR from the RT-PCR reads. The profile shows approximately 500,000 distinct CDR3 sequences, approximately 12% of them singletons. Germline V CDR1 and CDR2: DFQATT, SNEGSKA (reference sequence). Trimming removed 4 bases at V and 4 bases at J, with 19 bases between. The CDR3 runs to 16 residues. General observations from the study: The authors put forward the suggestion that each seasonal influenza vaccination may bring in only a limited number of new T cells.

The origin of this receptor is a man aged 50-60 years who received an inactivated influenza vaccine. The chain links TRBV20-1 to TRBJ2-2; possible D gene TRBD2, 6 bases. Sequences were derived from PBMCs from blood, sampled roughly 47 days after vaccination. CDR3 amino acids: CSATALRRDLTGELFF. CDR3 bases: TGCAGTGCTACCGCCCTCAGGAGGGACCTCACCGGGGAGCTGTTTTTT.